The sequence of this T cell receptor (beta chain) was determined in a study of blood T cell repertoires in COVID-19. Study background: The United States, Italy and Spain were the sources of the acute and convalescent COVID-19 samples. The analysed material was cDNA or gDNA that came from T cells, B-cell-depleted T cells, or PBMCs.

As originally analysed: Nucleated cell counts were estimated from reference gene primer amplification. Repertoires were generated with immunoSEQ multiplex PCR, while TCRdb's copy carries only in-frame clones and drops some. V, J and clone size were drawn from that table, and D and trimming were deduced from the DNA. The sample has 140,000 to 150,000 clones; approximately 86% are singletons. In germline, CDR1 is MRHNA, CDR2 SNTAGT. The CDR3 spans 15 residues. Trimming cost V 3 bases and J 4 bases; bases outside gene matches: 5. The TCR originated in a woman aged 45-60 years with acute or convalescent COVID-19. The gene calls are TRBV6-4 and TRBJ2-1, with 8 nucleotides matching TRBD2. Material: peripheral blood. The chain's CDR3 is CASSEERGRYNEQFF. The CDR3 nucleotides read TGTGCCAGCAGTGAAGAGCGGGGGAGATACAATGAGCAGTTCTTC.